The sequence of this T cell receptor beta chain was determined in a study of cytomegalovirus exposure and HLA in healthy donors. This clone was observed a handful of times. The germline V gene has CDR1 SGHTS and CDR2 YDEGEE. Trimming shortened V by 0 bases and J by 6 bases, and 11 bases separated the two germline ends. The CDR3 is 14 residues long. Primers: 60 Vbeta forward and 13 Jbeta reverse. Profiling relied on immunoSEQ multiplex PCR, and the TCRdb table lists in-frame clones only, not all of them. In the table there are roughly 250,000 clones, 80% of which are singletons. The sequence came from a girl under 10 years old in good health and CMV-seronegative. Material: PBMCs. The chain couples TRBV5-8 to TRBJ2-3; a possible D gene is TRBD2 (7 bases). The CDR3 sequence is CASSLVGGADTQYF. CDR3 bases: TGTGCCAGCAGCTTGGTAGGGGGGGCGGATACGCAGTATTTT.